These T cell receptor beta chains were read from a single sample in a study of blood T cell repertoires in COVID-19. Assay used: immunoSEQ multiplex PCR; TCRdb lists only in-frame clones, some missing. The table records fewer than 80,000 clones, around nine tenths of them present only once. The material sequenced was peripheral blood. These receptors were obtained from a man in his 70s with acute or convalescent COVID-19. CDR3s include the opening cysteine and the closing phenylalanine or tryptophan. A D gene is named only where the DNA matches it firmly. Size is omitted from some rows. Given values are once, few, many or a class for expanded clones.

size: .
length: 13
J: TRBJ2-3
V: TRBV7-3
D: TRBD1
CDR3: CASSRTGPDTQYF
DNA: TGTGCCAGCAGCCGGACAGGGCCAGATACGCAGTATTTT

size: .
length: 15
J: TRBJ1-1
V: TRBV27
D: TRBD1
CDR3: CASSLAGTVNTEAFF
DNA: TGTGCCAGCAGTTTAGCGGGGACAGTCAACACTGAAGCTTTCTTT

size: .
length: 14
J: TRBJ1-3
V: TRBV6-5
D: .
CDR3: CASRSGLSGNTIYF
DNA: TGTGCCAGCAGGTCAGGGTTATCTGGAAACACCATATATTTT

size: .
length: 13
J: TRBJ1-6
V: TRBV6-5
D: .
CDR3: CASSYSIDSPLHF
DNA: TGTGCCAGCAGTTACTCGATAGATTCACCCCTCCACTTT

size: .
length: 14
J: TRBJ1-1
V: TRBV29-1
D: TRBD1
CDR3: CSVEFRGTNTEAFF
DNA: TGCAGCGTTGAATTCAGGGGGACGAACACTGAAGCTTTCTTT

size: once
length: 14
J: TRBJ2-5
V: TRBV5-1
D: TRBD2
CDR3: CASSPTSDQETQYF
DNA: TGCGCCAGCAGCCCTACTAGCGACCAAGAGACCCAGTACTTC

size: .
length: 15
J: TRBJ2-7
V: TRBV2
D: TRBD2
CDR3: CASSVGLAASYEQYF
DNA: TGTGCCAGCAGTGTTGGACTAGCGGCCTCCTACGAGCAGTACTTC

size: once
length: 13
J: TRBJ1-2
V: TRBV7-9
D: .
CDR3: CASSLDSALGYTF
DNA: TGTGCCAGCAGCCTGGACAGCGCCCTGGGCTACACCTTC

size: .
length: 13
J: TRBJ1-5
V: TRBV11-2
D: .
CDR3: CASSPRGNSPQHF
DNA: TGTGCCAGCAGCCCACGAGGAAACTCTCCCCAGCATTTT

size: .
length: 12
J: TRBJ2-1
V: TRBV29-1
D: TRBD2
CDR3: CSASGSRNEQFF
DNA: TGCAGCGCTAGCGGGAGTAGGAATGAGCAGTTCTTC

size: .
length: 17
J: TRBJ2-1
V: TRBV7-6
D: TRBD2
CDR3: CASSLGLAGGTYNEQFF
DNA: TGTGCCAGCAGCTTGGGACTAGCGGGGGGGACGTACAATGAGCAGTTCTTC

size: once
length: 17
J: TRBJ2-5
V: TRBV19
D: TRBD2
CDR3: CASSTRRGLPNQETQYF
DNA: TGTGCCAGTAGTACACGTAGGGGACTACCCAACCAAGAGACCCAGTACTTC

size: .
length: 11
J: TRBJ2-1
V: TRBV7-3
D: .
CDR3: CASSLGPEQFF
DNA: TGTGCCAGCAGCTTGGGGCCTGAGCAGTTCTTC

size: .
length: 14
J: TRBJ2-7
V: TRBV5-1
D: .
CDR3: CASSLVQMSSEQYF
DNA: TGCGCCAGCAGCTTGGTTCAGATGTCGTCCGAGCAGTACTTC

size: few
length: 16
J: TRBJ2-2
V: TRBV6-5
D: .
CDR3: CASSYSRTRGAGELFF
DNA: TGTGCCAGCAGTTACTCAAGGACAAGGGGTGCCGGGGAGCTGTTTTTT

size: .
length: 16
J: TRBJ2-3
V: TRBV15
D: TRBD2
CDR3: CATLRAGRASTDTQYF
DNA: TGTGCCACCTTGAGGGCGGGGAGGGCCTCAACAGATACGCAGTATTTT

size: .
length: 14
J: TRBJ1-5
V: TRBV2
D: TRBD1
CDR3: CASRWTGFDQPQHF
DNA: TGTGCCAGCAGGTGGACAGGGTTCGATCAGCCCCAGCATTTT

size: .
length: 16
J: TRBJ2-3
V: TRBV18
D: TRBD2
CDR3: CASSGTSGISTDTQYF
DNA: TGTGCCAGCTCGGGGACTAGCGGGATCTCCACAGATACGCAGTATTTT

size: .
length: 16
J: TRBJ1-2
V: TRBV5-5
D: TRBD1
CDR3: CASSLSLTGGTYGYTF
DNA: TGTGCCAGCAGCTTGAGTTTAACAGGGGGAACCTATGGCTACACCTTC

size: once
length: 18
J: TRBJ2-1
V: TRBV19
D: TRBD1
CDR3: CASSLGQGALWVYNEQFF
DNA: TGTGCCAGTAGTTTAGGACAGGGGGCCCTGTGGGTCTACAATGAGCAGTTCTTC

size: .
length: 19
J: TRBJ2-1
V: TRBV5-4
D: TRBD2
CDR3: CASSSGTSGDWSSYNEQFF
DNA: TGTGCCAGCAGCTCCGGGACTAGCGGGGACTGGAGCTCCTACAATGAGCAGTTCTTC

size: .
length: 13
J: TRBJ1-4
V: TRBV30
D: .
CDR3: CAWSVTGVRKLFF
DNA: TGTGCCTGGAGTGTAACGGGGGTACGAAAACTGTTTTTT

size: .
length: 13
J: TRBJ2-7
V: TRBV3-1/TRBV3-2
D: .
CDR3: CASSQDDRYEQYF
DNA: TGTGCCAGCAGCCAAGATGACAGATACGAGCAGTACTTC

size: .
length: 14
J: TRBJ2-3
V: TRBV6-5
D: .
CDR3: CASSLGGILDTQYF
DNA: TGTGCCAGCAGTTTGGGCGGGATATTAGATACGCAGTATTTT

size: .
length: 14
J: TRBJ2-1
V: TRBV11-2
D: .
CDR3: CASSHRTAYNEQFF
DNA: TGTGCCAGCAGCCATCGGACAGCCTACAATGAGCAGTTCTTC

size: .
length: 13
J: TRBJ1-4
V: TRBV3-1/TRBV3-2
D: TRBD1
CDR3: CASARGPNEKLFF
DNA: TGTGCCAGCGCAAGGGGGCCTAATGAAAAACTGTTTTTT

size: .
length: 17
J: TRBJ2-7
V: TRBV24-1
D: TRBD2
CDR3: CATSDPGQTSASYEQYF
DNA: TGTGCCACCAGTGACCCAGGACAGACTAGCGCCTCCTACGAGCAGTACTTC

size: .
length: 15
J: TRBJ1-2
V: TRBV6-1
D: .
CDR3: CASSEPLRGRYGYTF
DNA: TGTGCCAGCAGTGAACCTCTACGGGGGAGGTATGGCTACACCTTC

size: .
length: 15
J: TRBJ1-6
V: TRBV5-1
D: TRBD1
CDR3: CASSLEGQGNSPLHF
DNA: TGCGCCAGCAGCTTGGAGGGACAGGGGAATTCACCCCTCCACTTT

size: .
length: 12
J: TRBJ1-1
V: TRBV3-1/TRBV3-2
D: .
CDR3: CASSPSSTEAFF
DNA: TGTGCCAGCAGCCCCTCGAGCACTGAAGCTTTCTTT

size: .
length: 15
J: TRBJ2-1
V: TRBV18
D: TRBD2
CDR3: CASSPIAGTYNEQFF
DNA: TGTGCCAGCTCACCTATAGCGGGAACCTACAATGAGCAGTTCTTC

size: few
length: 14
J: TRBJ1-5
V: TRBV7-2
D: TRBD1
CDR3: CASSRRQGDQPQHF
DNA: TGTGCCAGCAGCCGGAGACAGGGGGACCAGCCCCAGCATTTT

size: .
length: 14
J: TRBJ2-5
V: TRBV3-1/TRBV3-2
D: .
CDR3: CASSQGAGVETQYF
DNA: TGTGCCAGCAGCCAAGGGGCAGGGGTTGAGACCCAGTACTTC

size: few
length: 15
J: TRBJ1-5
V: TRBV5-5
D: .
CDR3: CASSPEAYSNQPQHF
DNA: TGTGCCAGCAGCCCGGAGGCTTATAGCAATCAGCCCCAGCATTTT

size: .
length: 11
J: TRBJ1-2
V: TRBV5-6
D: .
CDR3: CASSSSYGYTF
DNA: TGTGCCAGCAGCTCCAGCTATGGCTACACCTTC

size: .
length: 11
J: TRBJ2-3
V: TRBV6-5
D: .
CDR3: CASSRGGTQYF
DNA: TGTGCCAGCAGCCGAGGGGGTACGCAGTATTTT

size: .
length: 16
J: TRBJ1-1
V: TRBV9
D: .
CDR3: CASTPRTDQAATEAFF
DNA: TGTGCCAGCACCCCGAGGACGGATCAAGCGGCCACTGAAGCTTTCTTT

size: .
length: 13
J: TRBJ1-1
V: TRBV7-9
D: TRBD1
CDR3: CASSPRTGWEAFF
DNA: TGTGCCAGCAGCCCGAGGACAGGGTGGGAAGCTTTCTTT

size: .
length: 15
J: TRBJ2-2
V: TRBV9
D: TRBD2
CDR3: CASSPFTRGAGELFF
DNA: TGTGCCAGCAGCCCATTTACGCGGGGGGCCGGGGAGCTGTTTTTT

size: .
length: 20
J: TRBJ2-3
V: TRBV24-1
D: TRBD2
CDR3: CATSDSGTSGGATSTDTQYF
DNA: TGTGCCACCAGTGATTCCGGGACTAGCGGGGGAGCAACTAGCACAGATACGCAGTATTTT

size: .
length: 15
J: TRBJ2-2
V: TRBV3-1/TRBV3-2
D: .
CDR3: CASSQIFQGIGELFF
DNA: TGTGCCAGCAGCCAAATCTTTCAGGGAATCGGGGAGCTGTTTTTT

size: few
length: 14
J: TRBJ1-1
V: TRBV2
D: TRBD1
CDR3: CASKPQGAPTEAFF
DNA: TGTGCCAGCAAACCACAGGGGGCGCCAACTGAAGCTTTCTTT

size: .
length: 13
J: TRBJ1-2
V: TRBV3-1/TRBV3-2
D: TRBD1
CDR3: CASSQRDRNGYTF
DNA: TGTGCCAGCAGCCAAAGGGACAGAAATGGCTACACCTTC

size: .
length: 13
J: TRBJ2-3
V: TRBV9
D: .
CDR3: CASSVLGQDTQYF
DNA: TGTGCCAGCAGCGTACTGGGGCAAGATACGCAGTATTTT

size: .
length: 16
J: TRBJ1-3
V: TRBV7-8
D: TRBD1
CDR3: CASSFHTGVSGNTIYF
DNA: TGTGCCAGCAGCTTTCACACAGGGGTTTCTGGAAACACCATATATTTT

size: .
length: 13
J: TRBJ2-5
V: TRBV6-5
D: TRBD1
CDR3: CASSLTGLETQYF
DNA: TGTGCCAGCAGCTTGACAGGGTTAGAGACCCAGTACTTC

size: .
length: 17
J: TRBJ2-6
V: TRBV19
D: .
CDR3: CASNPHGVNSGANVLTF
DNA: TGTGCCAGTAACCCTCACGGAGTGAACTCTGGGGCCAACGTCCTGACTTTC

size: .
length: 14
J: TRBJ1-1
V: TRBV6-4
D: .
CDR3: CASSDSARGRRAFF
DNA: TGTGCCAGCAGTGACTCGGCTCGCGGGCGAAGAGCTTTCTTT

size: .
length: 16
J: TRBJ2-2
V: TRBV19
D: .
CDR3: CASSITASGNTGELFF
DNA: TGTGCCAGTAGTATCACCGCTTCCGGGAACACCGGGGAGCTGTTTTTT

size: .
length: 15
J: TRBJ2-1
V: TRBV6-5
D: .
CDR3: CASSPQGYSYNEQFF
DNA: TGTGCCAGCAGCCCCCAGGGGTACTCCTACAATGAGCAGTTCTTC

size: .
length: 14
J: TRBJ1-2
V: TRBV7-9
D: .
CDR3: CASSLVVGGQGYTF
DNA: TGTGCCAGCAGCTTAGTGGTAGGGGGTCAGGGCTACACCTTC

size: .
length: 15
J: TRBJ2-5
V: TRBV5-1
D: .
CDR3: CASSRRRGLGETQYF
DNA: TGCGCCAGCAGCCGCCGGAGGGGCCTAGGGGAGACCCAGTACTTC

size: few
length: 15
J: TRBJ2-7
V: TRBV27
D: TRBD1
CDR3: CASSLMGQDAYEQYF
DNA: TGTGCCAGCAGTTTAATGGGACAGGACGCCTACGAGCAGTACTTC

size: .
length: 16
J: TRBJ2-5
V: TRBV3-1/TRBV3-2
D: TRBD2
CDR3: CASSPPTSAYQETQYF
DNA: TGTGCCAGCAGCCCCCCGACTAGCGCCTACCAAGAGACCCAGTACTTC